The 19 T cell receptor beta chains below come from one sample, sequenced in a study of blood T cell repertoires in COVID-19. TCRdb's copy holds only in-frame clones and misses some; the assay was immunoSEQ multiplex PCR. The table lists some 300,000 clones, about nine tenths of them singletons. The sequenced sample consisted of peripheral blood. These receptors all stem from a woman younger than 45 who had recovered from COVID-19.

V gene TRBV27 combines with J gene TRBJ1-1; maybe TRBD1 (5 bases). Deletions cut 3 bases from V and 4 bases from J, with 21 bases between. Germline CDR1 is MNHEY and CDR2 is SMNVEV (reference sequence). The CDR3 loop spans 17 amino acids. CDR3 residues: CASSLPPGVGVGTEAFF. CDR3 DNA sequence: TGTGCCAGCAGTTTGCCCCCGGGTGTAGGGGTAGGCACTGAAGCTTTCTTT.

The CDR3 here is CASSEYKDTANYGYTF. The DNA for the CDR3 is TGTGCCAGCAGTGAATACAAGGACACTGCTAACTATGGCTACACCTTC. The rearrangement joins TRBV25-1 to TRBJ1-2; possibly TRBD1 for D (5 bases). The CDR3 runs 16 residues. The ends were cut back, 0 bases at V and 0 bases at J, with 11 bases in the middle. Germline V gives CDR1 MGHDK, CDR2 SYGVNS.

V is TRBV20-1 and J is TRBJ2-1; 8 bases map to TRBD1. There are 15 residues in the CDR3. Germline V gene sequence: CDR1 DFQATT, CDR2 SNEGSKA (reference sequence). J lost 7 bases, V lost 3 bases, and 11 bases had no gene match. CDR3 loop: CSASPRQGSRNEQFF. CDR3 nucleotides: TGCAGTGCTAGTCCCCGACAGGGGTCGAGGAATGAGCAGTTCTTC.

This clone was recorded only once. This chain links TRBV7-7 with TRBJ2-5; possibly TRBD1 for D (6 bases). Germline CDR1 and CDR2: SSHAT and FNYEAQ (reference sequence). The length of the CDR3 is 13 residues. Trimming left V 5 bases short and J 4 bases short, with 11 bases between. The chain's CDR3 is CASSRGQLETQYF. DNA for the CDR3: TGTGCCAGCAGCCGCGGACAGCTAGAGACCCAGTACTTC.

This chain uses TRBV28 with TRBJ1-1; D is possibly TRBD1 (5 bases). In germline, CDR1 is MDHEN, CDR2 SYDVKM. CDR3 length equals 13 residues. V was pared by 5 bases and J by 5 bases, with 12 bases between. The chain's CDR3 is CASSLLGGTEAFF. DNA for the CDR3: TGTGCCAGCAGTCTATTGGGGGGAACTGAAGCTTTCTTT.

The genes are TRBV18 and TRBJ1-2, with 10 bases fitting TRBD1. This CDR3 comprises 13 residues. V dropped 2 bases and J dropped 8; count of bases not matched to a gene: 2. Germline V gene lookup returns CDR1 KGHSH and CDR2 LQKENI. The CDR3 region has the DNA TGTGCCAGCTCACCAGACAGGGGGCAAGGCTACACCTTC. Translation gives CASSPDRGQGYTF.

The chain is built from TRBV4-1 and TRBJ2-5; 7 bases fit TRBD2. The CDR3 has 14 residues. Germline-derived CDR1 and CDR2 are MGHRA and YSYEKL. V dropped 1 base and J dropped 8; count of bases not matched to a gene: 7. The CDR3 nucleotides read TGCGCCAGCAGCCAAGGGCCCGGGGGGTATACCCAGTACTTC. This sequence encodes CASSQGPGGYTQYF.

The rearrangement links TRBV6-5 to TRBJ1-5, with D unclear. Trimming took 6 bases from V and 0 from J, leaving 12 bases between them. The length of the CDR3 is 15 residues. Germline CDR1 reads MNHEY; CDR2 reads SVGAGI. The CDR3 DNA sequence: TGTGCCAGCAGCCAACGTCCAGTTAGCAATCAGCCCCAGCATTTT. This sequence encodes CASSQRPVSNQPQHF.

V and J are TRBV3-1 (or the pseudogene TRBV3-2) and TRBJ2-7; 7 positions match TRBD2. The CDR3 contains 13 residues. The germline V gene encodes CDR1 LGHDT and CDR2 YNNKEL (reference sequence). Trimming at V came to 6 bases and at J to 5 bases, leaving 7 bases not matched to a gene. The CDR3 region is CASRPPGGNEQYF. Written as DNA, the CDR3 is TGTGCCAGCAGGCCCCCCGGGGGGAACGAGCAGTACTTC.

The chain is built from TRBV11-2 and TRBJ2-5; D is ambiguous. From germline, CDR1 is SGHAT and CDR2 FQNNGV. Trimming pared 5 bases from V and 5 bases from J, leaving 6 bases between. This CDR3 comprises 11 residues. The CDR3 loop is CASSKRETQYF. The CDR3 nucleotides are TGTGCCAGCAGCAAGAGGGAGACCCAGTACTTC.

The genes are TRBV7-9 and TRBJ2-6; D is unresolved. This CDR3 contains 15 residues. Germline CDR1 and CDR2: SEHNR and FQNEAQ (reference sequence). Trimming removed 6 bases from V and 0 bases from J, with 9 bases in between. The CDR3 loop reads CASRPGGSGANVLTF. The CDR3 nucleotides are TGTGCCAGCAGGCCCGGCGGCTCTGGGGCCAACGTCCTGACTTTC.

Comment on this clone: Other nucleotide sequences in the sample specify the same CDR3. The rearrangement joins TRBV7-3 to TRBJ2-7; a weak D match, TRBD2 (6 bases). V gave up 3 bases and J gave up 0 bases, with 9 bases separating them. CDR1 and CDR2 from the germline V gene are SGHTA and FQGTGA. The CDR3 is 14 residues long. The CDR3 reads CASSFDGSSYEQYF. CDR3 coding DNA: TGTGCCAGCAGCTTTGACGGGAGCTCCTACGAGCAGTACTTC.

This chain connects TRBV5-4 to TRBJ2-3; TRBD2 agrees at 12 bases. Germline V gene lookup returns CDR1 SGHNT and CDR2 YYREEE (reference sequence). The CDR3 covers 15 residues. V dropped 4 bases and J dropped 5; count of bases not matched to a gene: 5. CDR3 sequence reads: CASSRTSGDGDTQYF. CDR3 coding DNA: TGTGCCAGCAGCAGGACTAGCGGGGATGGAGATACGCAGTATTTT.

This chain's CDR3 is CASSRDTHYGYTF. As DNA, the CDR3 is TGTGCCAGCAGCCGGGACACCCACTATGGCTACACCTTC. This rearrangement joins TRBV7-9 to TRBJ1-2, with D perhaps TRBD1 (6 bases). This CDR3 has 13 amino acids. Germline V gives CDR1 SEHNR, CDR2 FQNEAQ (reference sequence). V lost 5 bases, J lost 3 bases, and 10 bases lay in between.

The J gene is TRBJ2-5, the V gene TRBV15; 7 bases are a match to TRBD2. In germline, CDR1 is LNHNV, CDR2 YYDKDF (reference sequence). With 3 bases clipped from V and 5 bases from J, the junction kept 6 bases outside the gene matches. This CDR3 contains 14 residues. CDR3 nucleotides: TGTGCCACCAGCAGGAGGGACGGGGGGGAGACCCAGTACTTC. This sequence encodes CATSRRDGGETQYF.

The chain joins TRBV7-2 to TRBJ1-2; D gene unclear. CDR1 is SGHTA and CDR2 is FQGNSA in the germline V gene. V dropped 1 base and J dropped 3 bases, with 9 bases sitting between them. The length of the CDR3 is 14 residues. CDR3 coding DNA: TGTGCCAGCAGCTTAGGAGCGGGGTACTATGGCTACACCTTC. The encoded protein is CASSLGAGYYGYTF.

This clone was seen a few times. V is TRBV5-8 and J is TRBJ2-5; 8 positions agree with TRBD2. The V segment lost 4 bases and the J segment 5 bases; nucleotides outside the gene matches: 7. Germline-derived CDR1 and CDR2 are SGHTS and YDEGEE. The CDR3 has 14 residues. The CDR3, as DNA: TGTGCCAGCAGCATGGACACGGGGGGGGAGACCCAGTACTTC. Translating gives CASSMDTGGETQYF.

This chain links TRBV7-6 with TRBJ2-1; D perhaps matches TRBD2 (7 bases). The germline gives CDR1 SGHVS, CDR2 FNYEAQ. CDR3 length equals 15 residues. V was trimmed by 4 bases and J by 4 bases, leaving 14 bases between them. DNA for the CDR3: TGTGCCAGCAGCTCCGATAGGGGGGGATACAATGAGCAGTTCTTC. Amino acid sequence: CASSSDRGGYNEQFF.

The chain couples TRBV6-5 to TRBJ1-6; tentative D call: TRBD1 (6 bases). Germline-derived CDR1 and CDR2 are MNHEY and SVGAGI. Trimming stripped 7 bases from V and 6 bases from J, with 13 bases between. The CDR3 has 14 amino acids. CDR3 in DNA: TGTGCCAGCACCAACGACAGGTCTAATTCACCCCTCCACTTT. Its translation: CASTNDRSNSPLHF.